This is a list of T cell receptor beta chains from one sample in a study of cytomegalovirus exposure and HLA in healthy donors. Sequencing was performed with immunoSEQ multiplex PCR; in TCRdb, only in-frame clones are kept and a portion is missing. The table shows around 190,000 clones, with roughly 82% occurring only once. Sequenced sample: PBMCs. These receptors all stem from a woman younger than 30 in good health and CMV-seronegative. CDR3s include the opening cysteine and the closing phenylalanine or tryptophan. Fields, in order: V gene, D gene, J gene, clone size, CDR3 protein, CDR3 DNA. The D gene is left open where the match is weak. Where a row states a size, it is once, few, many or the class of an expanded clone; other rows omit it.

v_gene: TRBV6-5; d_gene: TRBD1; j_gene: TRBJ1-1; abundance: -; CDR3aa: CASSYSRDRAAFF; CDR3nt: TGTGCCAGCAGTTACTCGCGTGACAGGGCCGCTTTCTTT
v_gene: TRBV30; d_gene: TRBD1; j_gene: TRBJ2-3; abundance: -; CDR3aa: CAWSPGQGDADTQYF; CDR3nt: TGTGCCTGGAGCCCGGGACAGGGGGACGCAGATACGCAGTATTTT
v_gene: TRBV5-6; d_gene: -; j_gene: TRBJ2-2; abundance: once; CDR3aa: CASSYGTRGELFF; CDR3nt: TGTGCCAGCAGTTACGGGACTCGGGGGGAGCTGTTTTTT
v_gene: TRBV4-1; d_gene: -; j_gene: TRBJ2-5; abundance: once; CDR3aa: CASSQDWQYQETQYF; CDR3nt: TGCGCCAGCAGCCAAGATTGGCAGTACCAAGAGACCCAGTACTTC
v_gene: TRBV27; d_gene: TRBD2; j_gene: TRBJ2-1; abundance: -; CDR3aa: CASSWGGQDEQFF; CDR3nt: TGTGCCAGCAGTTGGGGGGGTCAGGATGAGCAGTTCTTC
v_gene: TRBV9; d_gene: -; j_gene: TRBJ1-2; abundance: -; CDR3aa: CASSGGVGGYTF; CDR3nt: TGTGCCAGCAGCGGGGGGGTAGGTGGCTACACCTTC
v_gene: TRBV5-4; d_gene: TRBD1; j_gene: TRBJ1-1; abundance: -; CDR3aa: CASSLKDRGNTEAFF; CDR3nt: TGTGCCAGCAGCTTGAAGGACAGGGGAAACACTGAAGCTTTCTTT
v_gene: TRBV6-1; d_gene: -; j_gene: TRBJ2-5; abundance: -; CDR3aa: CASSVLGSQETQYF; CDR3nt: TGTGCCAGCAGTGTTCTGGGCAGCCAAGAGACCCAGTACTTC
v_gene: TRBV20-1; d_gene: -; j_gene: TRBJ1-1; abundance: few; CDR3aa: CSARTADEAFF; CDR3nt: TGCAGTGCTAGAACCGCAGATGAAGCTTTCTTT
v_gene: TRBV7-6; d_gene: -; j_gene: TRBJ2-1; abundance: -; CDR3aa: CASSSRWGDEQFF; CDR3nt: TGTGCCAGCAGCTCCCGGTGGGGGGATGAGCAGTTCTTC
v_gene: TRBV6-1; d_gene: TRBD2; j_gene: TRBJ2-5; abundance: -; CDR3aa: CASTGRLGWEGTQYF; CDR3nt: TGTGCCAGCACCGGACGTCTTGGCTGGGAGGGGACCCAGTACTTC
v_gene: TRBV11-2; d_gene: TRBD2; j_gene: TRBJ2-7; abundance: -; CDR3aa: CASSPGLAGGYEQYF; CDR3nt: TGTGCCAGCAGCCCGGGACTAGCGGGAGGGTACGAGCAGTACTTC
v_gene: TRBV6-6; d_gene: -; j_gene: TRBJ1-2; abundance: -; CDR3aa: CASSYSVGRGYTF; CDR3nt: TGTGCCAGCAGTTACTCAGTCGGTCGCGGCTACACCTTC
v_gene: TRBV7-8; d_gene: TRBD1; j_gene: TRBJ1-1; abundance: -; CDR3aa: CASSLSGTGVHTEAFF; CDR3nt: TGTGCCAGCAGCTTATCTGGGACAGGGGTCCACACTGAAGCTTTCTTT
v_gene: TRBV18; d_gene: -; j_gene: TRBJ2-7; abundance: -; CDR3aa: CASSPRTVEGHEQYF; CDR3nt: TGTGCCAGCTCACCTCGGACAGTCGAAGGTCACGAGCAGTACTTC
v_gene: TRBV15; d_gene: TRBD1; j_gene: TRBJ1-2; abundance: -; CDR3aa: CATSRDETGGPDGYTF; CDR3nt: TGTGCCACCAGCAGAGATGAGACAGGGGGCCCCGATGGCTACACCTTC
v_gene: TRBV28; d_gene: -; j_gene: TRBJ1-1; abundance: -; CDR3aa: CASSQNTEAFF; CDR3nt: TGTGCCAGCAGCCAGAACACTGAAGCTTTCTTT
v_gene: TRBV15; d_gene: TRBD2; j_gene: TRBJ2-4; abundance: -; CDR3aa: CATSRDHPSGGGKNIQYF; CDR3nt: TGTGCCACCAGCAGAGATCACCCTAGCGGGGGGGGCAAAAACATTCAGTACTTC
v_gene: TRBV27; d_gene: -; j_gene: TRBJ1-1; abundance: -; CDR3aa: CASSLQVRGPTLQEAFF; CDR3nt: TGTGCCAGCAGTCTACAGGTGCGGGGTCCTACTCTTCAAGAAGCTTTCTTT
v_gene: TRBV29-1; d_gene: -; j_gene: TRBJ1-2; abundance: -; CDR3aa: CSVANPPGDYGYTF; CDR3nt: TGCAGCGTTGCGAACCCTCCGGGGGACTATGGCTACACCTTC
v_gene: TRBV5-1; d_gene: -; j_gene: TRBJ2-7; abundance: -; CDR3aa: CASSSTYEQYF; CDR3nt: TGCGCCAGCAGCTCCACCTACGAGCAGTACTTC
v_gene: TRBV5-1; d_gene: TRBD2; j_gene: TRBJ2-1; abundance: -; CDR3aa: CASSLEGSGRSSYNEQFF; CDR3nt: TGCGCCAGCAGCTTGGAAGGTAGCGGGAGGAGCTCCTACAATGAGCAGTTCTTC
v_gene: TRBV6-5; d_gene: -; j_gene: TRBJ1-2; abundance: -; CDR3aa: CASSPGGRGWGYTF; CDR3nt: TGTGCCAGCAGCCCGGGGGGAAGGGGGTGGGGCTACACCTTC
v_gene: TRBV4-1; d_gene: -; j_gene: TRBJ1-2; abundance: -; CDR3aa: CASSHSQGLLAGYTF; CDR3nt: TGCGCCAGCAGCCATTCCCAGGGTCTGCTTGCCGGCTACACCTTC
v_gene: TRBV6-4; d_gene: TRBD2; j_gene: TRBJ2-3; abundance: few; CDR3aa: CASSVTGLASDTQYF; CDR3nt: TGTGCCAGCAGTGTTACGGGACTAGCATCAGATACGCAGTATTTT
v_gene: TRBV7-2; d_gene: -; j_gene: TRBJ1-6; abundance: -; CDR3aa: CASRELNSPLHF; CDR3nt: TGTGCCAGCAGGGAGCTGAATTCACCCCTCCACTTT
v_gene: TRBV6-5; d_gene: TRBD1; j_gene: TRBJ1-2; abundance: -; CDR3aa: CASSSAGGSYGYTF; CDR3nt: TGTGCCAGCAGTTCAGCAGGGGGAAGCTATGGCTACACCTTC
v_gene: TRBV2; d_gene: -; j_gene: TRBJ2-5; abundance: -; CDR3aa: CASSPDLDWEETQYF; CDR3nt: TGTGCCAGCAGTCCCGACCTAGACTGGGAAGAGACCCAGTACTTC
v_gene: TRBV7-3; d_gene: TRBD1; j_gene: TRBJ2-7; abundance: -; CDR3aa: CASSQGTGGEQYF; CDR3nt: TGTGCCAGCAGCCAAGGGACAGGGGGAGAGCAGTACTTC
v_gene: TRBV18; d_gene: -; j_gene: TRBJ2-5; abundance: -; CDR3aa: CASSSSDSLGETQYF; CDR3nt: TGTGCCAGCTCATCCTCCGACAGTCTGGGAGAGACCCAGTACTTC
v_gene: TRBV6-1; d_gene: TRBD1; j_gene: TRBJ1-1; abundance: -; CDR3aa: CASKPGTGVTEAFF; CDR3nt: TGTGCCAGCAAACCCGGGACAGGGGTGACTGAAGCTTTCTTT
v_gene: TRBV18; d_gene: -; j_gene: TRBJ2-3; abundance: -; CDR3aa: CASSLQGTDTQYF; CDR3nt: TGTGCCAGCTCACTTCAGGGCACAGATACGCAGTATTTT
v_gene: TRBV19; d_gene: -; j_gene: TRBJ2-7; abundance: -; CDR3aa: CASKAQAPSYEQYF; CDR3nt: TGTGCCAGTAAGGCCCAGGCGCCCTCCTACGAGCAGTACTTC
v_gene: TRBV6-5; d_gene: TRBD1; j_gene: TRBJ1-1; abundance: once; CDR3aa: CASSPRTGLEAFF; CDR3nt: TGTGCCAGCAGTCCACGGACAGGCCTTGAAGCTTTCTTT
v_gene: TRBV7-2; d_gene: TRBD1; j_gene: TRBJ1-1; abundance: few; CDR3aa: CASSLAMTGDAFF; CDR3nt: TGTGCCAGCAGCTTAGCCATGACAGGGGATGCTTTCTTT
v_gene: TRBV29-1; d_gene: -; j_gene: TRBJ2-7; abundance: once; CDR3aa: CSATAAYEQYF; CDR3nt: TGCAGCGCCACAGCAGCCTACGAGCAGTACTTC
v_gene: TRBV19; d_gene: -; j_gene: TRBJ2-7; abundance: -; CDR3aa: CASSWPGAYEQYF; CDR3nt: TGTGCCAGCAGTTGGCCCGGGGCCTACGAGCAGTACTTC
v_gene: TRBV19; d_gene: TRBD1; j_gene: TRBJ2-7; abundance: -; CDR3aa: CASSIGTGFSSYEQYF; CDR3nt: TGTGCCAGTAGTATAGGGACAGGGTTTAGCTCCTACGAGCAGTACTTC
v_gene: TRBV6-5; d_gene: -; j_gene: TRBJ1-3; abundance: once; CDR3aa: CASSYSRFDSAIYF; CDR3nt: TGTGCCAGCAGTTACTCTCGGTTCGACAGCGCCATATATTTT
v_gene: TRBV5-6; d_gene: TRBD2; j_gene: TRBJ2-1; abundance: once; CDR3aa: CASSNEWTSLYNEQFF; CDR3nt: TGTGCCAGCAGCAACGAATGGACTAGCCTCTACAATGAGCAGTTCTTC
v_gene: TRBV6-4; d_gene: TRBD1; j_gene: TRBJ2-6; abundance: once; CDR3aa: CASTMDRASGANVLTF; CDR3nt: TGTGCCAGCACCATGGACAGGGCCTCTGGGGCCAACGTCCTGACTTTC
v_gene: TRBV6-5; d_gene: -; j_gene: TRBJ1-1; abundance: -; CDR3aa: CASTLRGEAFF; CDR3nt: TGTGCCAGCACCCTACGGGGGGAAGCTTTCTTT